The 27 T cell receptor beta chains below all came from one sample that was sequenced in a study of beta chain features in type 1 diabetes. Investigators reverse transcribed all isolated RNA, so they sequenced expressed TCRB transcripts. TCRdb's copy holds only in-frame clones and misses some; the assay was immunoSEQ multiplex PCR. The sample consists of about 240,000 clones, roughly 30% of them appearing once. The sequenced sample consisted of central memory CD4+ T cells from blood. Every receptor here comes from a man younger than 45 in good health.

The chain combines TRBV15 with TRBJ1-5; D is undetermined. The germline V gene has CDR1 LNHNV and CDR2 YYDKDF (reference sequence). The CDR3 runs 13 residues. With 8 bases removed from V and 2 bases from J, the gap between germline ends came to 10 bases. The CDR3 DNA sequence: TGTGCCACCGGTGGAGACGGCAATCAGCCCCAGCATTTT. Amino acid sequence: CATGGDGNQPQHF.

This clone was seen a few times. This sequence joins TRBV11-2 and TRBJ2-7; 9 bases are shared with TRBD2. Germline assignment: CDR1 SGHAT and CDR2 FQNNGV. The CDR3 is made up of 15 amino acids. The V and J ends lost 5 bases and 4 bases, in that order; junction bases with no gene match: 9. CDR3: CASSLELSGGYEQYF. The CDR3 DNA reads as TGTGCCAGCAGCCTTGAACTTAGCGGGGGTTACGAGCAGTACTTC.

The CDR3 bases are TGTGCCAGCAGCTTAGCCCCTAGCAGGATTAACAATGAGCAGTTCTTC. Translated: CASSLAPSRINNEQFF. The chain couples TRBV7-2 to TRBJ2-1, with a weak D call TRBD2 (5 bases). Looked up from germline, CDR1 is SGHTA and CDR2 is FQGNSA. The CDR3 loop spans 16 amino acids. Trimming took off 0 bases at V and 5 bases at J, with 14 bases between the two ends.

The count of this clone is one. The CDR3 spells CASSPAGLAGRAEQYF. The CDR3 bases are TGTGCCAGCAGCCCGGCGGGACTAGCGGGGAGGGCCGAGCAGTACTTC. The V call is TRBV5-6, the J call TRBJ2-7, with 13 bases aligning to TRBD2. This CDR3 contains 16 residues. Per germline, CDR1 SGHDT and CDR2 YYEEEE. Unmatched junction bases numbered 10, after V lost 4 bases and J lost 6 bases.

Only a few counts were recorded for this clone. The V and J genes are TRBV7-2 and TRBJ2-5; D gene unclear. The CDR3 extends over 15 amino acids. The germline V gene has CDR1 SGHTA and CDR2 FQGNSA. Trimming cost V 0 bases and J 2 bases, with 10 bases left between them. CDR3 nucleotide sequence: TGTGCCAGCAGCTTAGCTTCCAGCATTCAAGAGACCCAGTACTTC. This translates into CASSLASSIQETQYF.

This clone was detected only a few times. The gene calls are TRBV30 and TRBJ1-5; no firm D call. With 5 bases removed from V and 9 bases from J, the gap between germline ends came to 14 bases. Germline CDR1 and CDR2: GTSNPN and SVGIG (reference sequence). The CDR3 has 12 residues. This CDR3 reads CAWSLAAGPQHF. The CDR3 DNA follows: TGTGCCTGGTCTCTGGCGGCGGGGCCCCAGCATTTT.

The chain joins TRBV7-2 to TRBJ2-5; either TRBD1 or TRBD2 may fit D (5 bases each). This CDR3 spans 14 amino acids. CDR1 is SGHTA, CDR2 FQGNSA, per germline. The V end was cut by 3 bases, the J end by 5 bases, with 13 bases between. Written as DNA, the CDR3 is TGTGCCAGCAGCTTCGAGGGGTCAGGGGAGACCCAGTACTTC. It specifies CASSFEGSGETQYF.

This clone occurred a few times. CDR3 bases: TGTGCCAGCAGTCGCCTTCGATCCTCGGGACAATCCTACAATGAGCAGTTCTTC. Residues: CASSRLRSSGQSYNEQFF. The V call is TRBV27, the J call TRBJ2-1; D is possibly TRBD1 (6 bases). The CDR3 contains 18 residues. Trimming pared 5 bases from V and 1 base from J, leaving 21 bases between. Germline V gene data show CDR1 as MNHEY and CDR2 as SMNVEV (reference sequence).

The gene calls are TRBV11-3 and TRBJ2-7; 10 nucleotides agree with TRBD2. This CDR3 region has 14 residues. CDR1 is SGHNT and CDR2 is YENEEA in the germline V gene. V lost 6 bases and J lost 4; bases outside the gene matches: 6. The DNA for the CDR3 is TGTGCCAGCAGTCTAGCGGGAGATGGTTACGAGCAGTACTTC. Protein product: CASSLAGDGYEQYF.

This clone has a handful of counts. The rearrangement joins TRBV10-2 to TRBJ2-3, with D possibly matching TRBD2 (7 bases). V was trimmed by 9 bases and J by 1 base, leaving 14 bases between them. The CDR3 runs 14 residues. Germline loops: CDR1 WSHSY, CDR2 SAAADI. The CDR3, as DNA: TGCGCCAGTGGGGAGGGACACCGCACAGATACGCAGTATTTT. Its translation is CASGEGHRTDTQYF.

This clone has more than one count but fewer than ten. The sample carries other DNA sequences with the same CDR3. This chain connects TRBV29-1 to TRBJ2-5; D gene unclear. With 3 bases removed from V and 5 bases from J, the gap between germline ends came to 10 bases. Per germline, CDR1 SQVTM and CDR2 ANQGSEA. The CDR3 is 12 residues long. The CDR3 is CSVDKGQETQYF. The CDR3 DNA reads as TGCAGCGTTGATAAGGGTCAGGAGACCCAGTACTTC.

This clone was picked up many times. This chain uses TRBV30 with TRBJ1-1; tentative D call: TRBD1 (6 bases). Between the trimmed V and J ends, which lost 8 bases and 5 bases, there was a span of 9 bases. Germline loops: CDR1 GTSNPN, CDR2 SVGIG (reference sequence). The CDR3 totals 10 residues. The CDR3 protein is CALGGTEAFF. DNA of the CDR3: TGTGCCCTAGGGGGGACTGAAGCTTTCTTT.

The chain links TRBV7-2 to TRBJ2-6, with unresolved D. Germline V gene sequence: CDR1 SGHTA, CDR2 FQGNSA. This CDR3 is built from 15 residues. V was clipped by 3 bases and J by 1 base, with 7 bases between them. CDR3 nucleotide sequence: TGTGCCAGCAGCTTTTCCGGGTCTGGGGCCAACGTCCTGACTTTC. As protein: CASSFSGSGANVLTF.

This clone was found a few times. The chain's CDR3 is CAWSVRRSSGNTIYF. CDR3 coding DNA: TGTGCCTGGAGTGTAAGACGGAGCTCTGGAAACACCATATATTTT. This chain links TRBV30 with TRBJ1-3; D remains ambiguous. Trimming shortened V by 0 bases and J by 0 bases, and 9 bases separated the two germline ends. Germline V gene lookup returns CDR1 GTSNPN and CDR2 SVGIG (reference sequence). The CDR3 is 15 amino acids.

The chain joins TRBV10-3 to TRBJ1-2; D gene unclear. With 2 bases removed from V and 7 bases from J, the gap between germline ends came to 8 bases. CDR1 is ENHRY, CDR2 SYGVKD, per germline. The CDR3 consists of 12 residues. The CDR3 nucleotides are TGTGCCATCAGTGAGGGAGGGCCTGGCTACACCTTC. This sequence encodes CAISEGGPGYTF.

This sequence joins TRBV5-1 and TRBJ2-1; 9 bases are shared with TRBD2. The CDR3 is 17 amino acids. The V gene end was trimmed by 0 bases and the J gene end by 2 bases; junction bases not matched to a gene: 6. Germline CDR1 SGHRS, CDR2 YFSETQ. The CDR3 sequence is CASSLAPSGTPYNEQFF. The CDR3 coding sequence is TGCGCCAGCAGCTTGGCGCCTAGCGGGACTCCCTACAATGAGCAGTTCTTC.

The chain is built from TRBV2 and TRBJ2-1; TRBD1 matches 10 bases. Germline lookup yields CDR1 SNHLY and CDR2 FYNNEI. The CDR3 has 15 amino acids. V lost 5 bases and J lost 6; bases outside the gene matches: 7. The CDR3 region is CASSPTGGFSNEQFF. The CDR3 DNA reads as TGTGCCAGCAGTCCGACAGGGGGCTTCTCCAATGAGCAGTTCTTC.

This clone was recorded many times. The V call is TRBV7-9, the J call TRBJ2-1; 11 bases line up with TRBD2. V lost 4 bases, J lost 7 bases, and 12 bases stayed unmatched. The CDR3 has 17 amino acids. Germline CDR1 reads SEHNR; CDR2 reads FQNEAQ (reference sequence). The CDR3 is CASSSLPTSGIGNEQFF. The CDR3 DNA is TGTGCCAGCAGCTCGCTTCCGACTAGCGGGATCGGAAATGAGCAGTTCTTC.

This clone was seen only a few times. The chain is built from TRBV30 and TRBJ2-7; 7 bases align to TRBD1. Germline V gene sequence: CDR1 GTSNPN, CDR2 SVGIG (reference sequence). The junction had 12 bases not matched to a gene; V was cut back by 5 bases and J by 5 bases. This CDR3 has 14 amino acids. CDR3 coding DNA: TGTGCCTGGGGTACCAGGGGGATTTCAGACGAGCAGTACTTC. Amino acids: CAWGTRGISDEQYF.

The V gene is TRBV5-1, the J gene TRBJ2-7; D is ambiguous. The length of the CDR3 is 14 residues. Germline CDR1 is SGHRS and CDR2 is YFSETQ. Between the trimmed V and J ends, which lost 0 bases and 6 bases, there was a span of 13 bases. The CDR3 loop is CASSLGRTLGEQYF. The DNA of the CDR3 is TGCGCCAGCAGCTTGGGACGGACCCTAGGCGAGCAGTACTTC. Combining the CDR3 with reference TRBV5-1 and TRBJ2-7 gives the whole variable domain KAGVTQTPRYLIKTRGQQVTLSCSPISGHRSVSWYQQTPGQGLQFLFEYFSETQRNKGNFPGRFSGRQFSNSRSEMNVSTLELGDSALYLCASSLGRTLGEQYFGPGTRLTVT.

This clone came up once. V and J are TRBV7-6 and TRBJ2-5; D is perhaps TRBD2 (6 bases). Germline lookup yields CDR1 SGHVS and CDR2 FNYEAQ. The CDR3 spans 16 residues. Between the trimmed V and J ends, which lost 4 bases and 5 bases, there was a span of 20 bases. CDR3 sequence: CASSSTGLPGGETQYF. CDR3 nucleotide sequence: TGTGCCAGCAGCTCGACGGGGCTGCCCGGAGGGGAGACCCAGTACTTC. Combining the CDR3 with reference TRBV7-6 and TRBJ2-5 gives the whole variable domain GAGVSQSPRYKVTKRGQDVALRCDPISGHVSLYWYRQALGQGPEFLTYFNYEAQQDKSGLPNDRFSAERPEGSISTLTIQRTEQRDSAMYRCASSSTGLPGGETQYFGPGTRLLVL.

This rearrangement joins TRBV2 to TRBJ2-1; 7 bases fit TRBD2. Germline CDR1 reads SNHLY; CDR2 reads FYNNEI. This CDR3 has 14 amino acids. V gave up 6 bases and J gave up 5 bases; unmatched junction bases: 7. This CDR3 reads CASRPLAVHNEQFF. CDR3 bases: TGTGCCAGCAGACCCCTAGCGGTCCACAATGAGCAGTTCTTC.

This chain links TRBV5-1 with TRBJ2-5; 11 positions match TRBD2. The J segment lost 4 bases and the V segment lost 0 bases, leaving 2 bases of the junction unmatched. From germline, CDR1 is SGHRS and CDR2 YFSETQ. The CDR3 runs 15 residues. The CDR3 is CASSLALAGGETQYF. The CDR3 DNA reads TGCGCCAGCAGCTTGGCCCTAGCGGGAGGAGAGACCCAGTACTTC.

This clone was observed a handful of times. This chain's CDR3 is CAIRQGTEAFF. DNA for the CDR3: TGTGCCATCCGACAGGGGACTGAAGCTTTCTTT. V usage is TRBV10-3 and J usage is TRBJ1-1; 8 bases map to TRBD1. Germline V lookup: CDR1 ENHRY, CDR2 SYGVKD. Trimming took 8 bases from V and 5 from J; bases not matched to a gene: 1. The CDR3 is 11 amino acids.

This clone was seen repeatedly, ten times or more. The chain combines TRBV9 with TRBJ2-1; D may be TRBD2 (5 bases). The germline CDR1 and CDR2 sequences are SGDLS and YYNGEE. This CDR3 has 13 residues. Between the trimmed V and J ends, which lost 3 bases and 6 bases, there was a span of 10 bases. CDR3 residues: CASSAGLANEQFF. As DNA, the CDR3 is TGTGCCAGCAGCGCAGGACTGGCCAATGAGCAGTTCTTC.

This chain joins TRBV4-1 and TRBJ1-5; TRBD1 agrees at 9 bases. With 6 bases clipped from V and 6 bases from J, the junction kept 6 bases outside the gene matches. The CDR3 loop spans 14 amino acids. The germline gives CDR1 MGHRA, CDR2 YSYEKL. CDR3 coding DNA: TGCGCCAGCAGTTTCGACAGGGGGGGTCAGCCCCAGCATTTT. It codes for CASSFDRGGQPQHF.

The rearrangement uses TRBV5-4 and TRBJ2-7; D uncertain. The V and J ends lost 0 bases and 2 bases respectively, with 6 bases between them. Germline CDR1 reads SGHNT; CDR2 reads YYREEE (reference sequence). The CDR3 length is 13 residues. As DNA, the CDR3 is TGTGCCAGCAGCTTGGGTACTACCTACGAGCAGTACTTC. Its protein is CASSLGTTYEQYF.